A single sample gave rise to the 6 T cell receptor beta chains below, sequenced in a study of beta chain features in type 1 diabetes. Expressed TCRB transcripts were sequenced after all isolated RNA was converted to cDNA. TCRdb keeps only in-frame clones here, not all; method: immunoSEQ multiplex PCR. The sample consists of some 900,000 clones, about a sixth of them appearing once. Sequenced material: naive CD4+ T cells from blood. The receptors derive from a young woman in good health.

A word on this clone: The same CDR3 is also encoded by other DNA sequences in this sample. The CDR3 is CASSLEGDYGYTF. CDR3 in DNA: TGCGCCAGCAGCTTGGAAGGGGACTATGGCTACACCTTC. V is TRBV5-1 and J is TRBJ1-2; the D gene is possibly TRBD1 (5 bases). The V end was cut by 0 bases, the J end by 3 bases, with 6 bases between. Germline V gene sequence: CDR1 SGHRS, CDR2 YFSETQ. The CDR3 consists of 13 residues.

This chain joins TRBV7-2 and TRBJ2-1; TRBD2 aligns across 10 bases. Germline-derived CDR1 and CDR2 are SGHTA and FQGNSA. The CDR3 extends over 16 amino acids. Germline trimming cut 3 bases from V and 6 bases from J; bases unmatched to any gene: 8. The CDR3 loop is CASSFRAGGPRNEQFF. The CDR3 bases are TGTGCCAGCAGCTTTCGAGCGGGAGGGCCGCGCAATGAGCAGTTCTTC. The complete variable domain, with remaining parts taken from reference TRBV7-2 and TRBJ2-1, reads GAGVSQSPSNKVTEKGKDVELRCDPISGHTALYWYRQSLGQGLEFLIYFQGNSAPDKSGLPSDRFSAERTGGSVSTLTIQRTQQEDSAVYLCASSFRAGGPRNEQFFGPGTRLTVL.

CDR3 loop: CASTETGRNTEAFF. The CDR3 nucleotides read TGTGCCAGCACCGAGACAGGGAGGAACACTGAAGCTTTCTTT. The chain carries TRBV2 and TRBJ1-1; TRBD1 aligns across 7 bases. Losses at the gene ends were 7 bases for V and 1 base for J; bases not matched to a gene: 6. This CDR3 has 14 amino acids. The germline V gene encodes CDR1 SNHLY and CDR2 FYNNEI.

The rearrangement links TRBV7-8 to TRBJ2-3; D uncertain. V lost 2 bases and J lost 6, with 15 bases in between. CDR3 length: 15 residues. Germline V gene sequence: CDR1 SGHVS, CDR2 FQNEAQ. This chain's CDR3 is CASSLRVTQWDTQYF. DNA for the CDR3: TGTGCCAGCAGCTTAAGAGTAACTCAGTGGGATACGCAGTATTTT. Drawing the rest from reference TRBV7-8 and TRBJ2-3, the complete variable domain is GAGVSQSPRYKVAKRGQDVALRCDPISGHVSLFWYQQALGQGPEFLTYFQNEAQLDKSGLPSDRFFAERPEGSVSTLKIQRTQQEDSAVYLCASSLRVTQWDTQYFGPGTRLTVL.

The V gene is TRBV27, the J gene TRBJ2-7; TRBD2 is a possible D gene (5 bases). CDR3 length equals 15 residues. Germline V gives CDR1 MNHEY, CDR2 SMNVEV (reference sequence). V lost 2 bases to trimming and J lost 0 bases, with 11 bases between them. This CDR3 is CASSLVMGSSYEQYF. In nucleotides, the CDR3 is TGTGCCAGCAGTTTAGTCATGGGGAGCTCCTACGAGCAGTACTTC.

This rearrangement joins TRBV10-2 to TRBJ2-3; no clear D. This CDR3 contains 12 residues. CDR1 and CDR2 from the germline V gene are WSHSY and SAAADI. With 4 bases removed from V and 4 bases from J, the gap between germline ends came to 6 bases. CDR3 nucleotide sequence: TGCGCCAGCAGTGTATATGCAGATACGCAGTATTTT. This gives the protein CASSVYADTQYF.